A single sample gave rise to the 5 T cell receptor beta chains below, sequenced in a study of Graves' ophthalmopathy and Graves' hyperthyroidism. Researchers took RNA transcripts and amplified TCR beta CDR3 regions from them. HTBI primers were employed in first-round RT-PCR, then a second-round multiplex PCR followed. Each CDR3 protein is one row after TCRdb ran MiXCR on the multiplex PCR reads. Altogether about 400,000 distinct CDR3 sequences are present, approximately 20% being singletons, with the ten largest covering around 1.4%. The sample taken for sequencing was peripheral blood. The receptors here all came from a woman aged 18-35 years with Graves' ophthalmopathy.

In this sample, this clonotype turned up many times. The chain uses TRBV5-1 and TRBJ2-4; TRBD2 is a possible D gene (6 bases). CDR1 is SGHRS, CDR2 YFSETQ, per germline. V dropped 1 base and J dropped 0 bases, with 14 bases sitting between them. The CDR3 extends over 17 amino acids. In DNA, the CDR3 is TGCGCCAGCAGCTTGCGCGGGATTGGGATAGCCAAAAACATTCAGTACTTC. Residues: CASSLRGIGIAKNIQYF.

This sequence joins TRBV6-5 and TRBJ2-5; no firm D call. Germline-derived CDR1 and CDR2 are MNHEY and SVGAGI. The ends were cut back, 0 bases at V and 5 bases at J, with 7 bases in the middle. This CDR3 is built from 13 residues. CDR3 bases: TGTGCCAGCAGTTACTCTTCGCGGGAGACCCAGTACTTC. Encoded protein: CASSYSSRETQYF.

There are many counts of this clonotype. The rearrangement uses TRBV28 and TRBJ1-5; weak D call: TRBD1 (6 bases). CDR3 length: 14 residues. From germline, CDR1 is MDHEN and CDR2 SYDVKM. V shed 10 bases and J shed 5 bases, with 18 bases lying between them. The DNA for the CDR3 is TGTGCCACCCTTGGGGGGGGCGCGGATCAGCCCCAGCATTTT. Translated: CATLGGGADQPQHF.

This clonotype was picked up many times. A junction boundary mismatches the germline segment, possibly from a read error. The rearrangement uses TRBV7-7 and TRBJ2-5; 12 nucleotides line up with TRBD2. Germline V gives CDR1 SSHAT, CDR2 FNYEAQ (reference sequence). The CDR3 is 18 amino acids. CDR3 protein: CASSSINLGLAGSETQYF. The CDR3, as DNA: TGTGCTAGCAGCTCGATAAACCTAGGACTAGCGGGGTCAGAGACCCAGTACTTC.

This clonotype was observed many times. The chain uses TRBV7-2 and TRBJ1-3; tentatively, D is TRBD1 (6 bases). This CDR3 region has 15 residues. With 4 bases removed from V and 0 bases from J, the gap between germline ends came to 10 bases. The germline V gene encodes CDR1 SGHTA and CDR2 FQGNSA. The CDR3 DNA follows: TGTGCCAGCAGCTCGAACAGGGACTCTGGAAACACCATATATTTT. It codes for CASSSNRDSGNTIYF.